The next 18 T cell receptor beta chains were all read from a single sample in a study of blood T cell repertoires in COVID-19. TCRdb keeps only in-frame clones here, not all; method: immunoSEQ multiplex PCR. The sample has about 190,000 clones, roughly 80% seen once. Material: PBMCs or T cells enriched from blood (not recorded which). The receptors were gathered from a woman aged 25-40 years who had recovered from COVID-19.

This clone was seen only once. The chain employs TRBV6-5 and TRBJ1-3; TRBD1 might be the D (6 bases). Germline assignment: CDR1 MNHEY and CDR2 SVGAGI. The CDR3 has 14 residues. Trimming cost V 6 bases and J 4 bases, with 13 bases left between them. The CDR3 loop reads CASSQQGFGNTIYF. The DNA of the CDR3 is TGTGCCAGCAGCCAACAGGGATTCGGAAACACCATATATTTT.

V gene TRBV28 combines with J gene TRBJ1-1; D gene unclear. This CDR3 spans 14 amino acids. Trimming cost V 5 bases and J 0 bases, with 10 bases left between them. CDR1 and CDR2 from the germline V gene are MDHEN and SYDVKM. The CDR3 here is CASSRLTMNTEAFF. The CDR3 coding sequence is TGTGCCAGCAGTCGACTGACCATGAACACTGAAGCTTTCTTT.

This CDR3 is CASSRGEETQYF. CDR3 in DNA: TGTGCCAGCAGCCGGGGGGAAGAGACCCAGTACTTC. The J gene is TRBJ2-5, the V gene TRBV3-1 (or the pseudogene TRBV3-2); TRBD2 might be the D (6 bases). Germline V gene sequence: CDR1 LGHDT, CDR2 YNNKEL (reference sequence). This CDR3 comprises 12 residues. V shed 4 bases and J shed 3 bases, with 6 bases lying between them.

The CDR3 DNA follows: TGTGCCAGCAGCCCGACATTGGATACGCAGTATTTT. It encodes CASSPTLDTQYF. The V call is TRBV4-2, the J call TRBJ2-3; D unclear. V lost 4 bases and J lost 6, with 8 bases in between. The germline V gene has CDR1 LGHNA and CDR2 YNFKEQ. CDR3 size: 12 residues.

This chain connects TRBV5-4 to TRBJ1-4, with D uncertain. The germline V gene has CDR1 SGHNT and CDR2 YYREEE (reference sequence). Trimming pared 0 bases from V and 7 bases from J, leaving 13 bases between. CDR3 length: 15 amino acids. This CDR3 reads CASSLEGGVGEKLFF. In DNA, the CDR3 is TGTGCCAGCAGCTTGGAAGGAGGTGTGGGTGAAAAACTGTTTTTT.

There are a few counts of this clone. The chain combines TRBV25-1 with TRBJ2-2, with D possibly TRBD1 on 5 matching bases. This CDR3 contains 14 residues. Germline lookup yields CDR1 MGHDK and CDR2 SYGVNS. Trimming removed 4 bases at V and 8 bases at J, with 14 bases between. The CDR3 DNA reads TGTGCCAGCAGTGCGTTCCGCAGGGTAGGGGAGCTGTTTTTT. Translation: CASSAFRRVGELFF.

V is TRBV19 and J is TRBJ1-6; perhaps TRBD1 as D (5 bases). Germline values: CDR1 LNHDA, CDR2 SQIVND (reference sequence). The CDR3 runs to 14 residues. Trimming took 2 bases from V and 6 from J, leaving 8 bases between them. CDR3 protein: CASSIQGGNSPLHF. DNA of the CDR3: TGTGCCAGTAGTATACAGGGCGGTAATTCACCCCTCCACTTT.

CDR3 sequence: CASIPSGSGNTIYF. The CDR3 DNA follows: TGTGCCAGCATTCCTTCGGGATCTGGAAACACCATATATTTT. J is TRBJ1-3 and V is TRBV28; D unresolved. CDR1 MDHEN and CDR2 SYDVKM come from the germline V gene. The CDR3 has 14 residues. Trimming shortened V by 7 bases and J by 1 base, and 11 bases separated the two germline ends.

This chain joins TRBV18 and TRBJ1-2, with D maybe TRBD1 (6 bases). Germline assignment: CDR1 KGHSH and CDR2 LQKENI. V lost 6 bases and J 4 bases, leaving 15 bases between the germline ends. The length of the CDR3 is 14 residues. The CDR3 region is CASSELTGSYGYTF. The CDR3 DNA reads TGTGCCAGCTCCGAACTTACAGGGTCCTATGGCTACACCTTC.

This chain connects TRBV9 to TRBJ2-1; 8 positions agree with TRBD2. This CDR3 has 15 amino acids. Germline CDR1 SGDLS, CDR2 YYNGEE. The V gene end was trimmed by 4 bases and the J gene end by 10 bases; junction bases not matched to a gene: 13. The CDR3 loop reads CASSPLGGGLGEQFF. In DNA, the CDR3 is TGTGCCAGCAGCCCCCTCGGGGGGGGCCTGGGAGAGCAGTTCTTC.

The rearrangement links TRBV9 to TRBJ1-3; 9 bases align to TRBD1. Germline CDR1 reads SGDLS; CDR2 reads YYNGEE. The CDR3 runs 17 residues. V lost 4 bases, J lost 0 bases, and 8 bases stayed unmatched. In nucleotides, the CDR3 is TGTGCCAGCAGCCCGACAGGGGGAGGGCTCTCTGGAAACACCATATATTTT. Protein: CASSPTGGGLSGNTIYF.

This clone has more than one count but fewer than ten. The genes are TRBV5-1 and TRBJ1-1, with 9 bases lining up with TRBD1. This CDR3 contains 15 residues. V lost 2 bases and J lost 7; bases outside the gene matches: 9. The germline V gene has CDR1 SGHRS and CDR2 YFSETQ. Written as DNA, the CDR3 is TGCGCCAGCAGCTTCCTGACAGGGGGGATAGTTGAAGCTTTCTTT. This codes for CASSFLTGGIVEAFF.

V usage is TRBV2 and J usage is TRBJ2-7; 8 bases are shared with TRBD1. The CDR3 has 11 residues. The J segment lost 3 bases and the V segment lost 9 bases, leaving 1 base of the junction unmatched. Germline CDR1 is SNHLY and CDR2 is FYNNEI. The DNA for the CDR3 is TGTGCCAGTGGACAGGGCTACGAGCAGTACGTC. Its protein product is CASGQGYEQYV.

The J gene is TRBJ2-5, the V gene TRBV5-1; TRBD2 matches 10 bases. Germline CDR1 and CDR2: SGHRS and YFSETQ. The CDR3 runs 14 residues. With 6 bases clipped from V and 4 bases from J, the junction kept 6 bases outside the gene matches. DNA of the CDR3: TGCGCCAGCAACGCGCTAGCGGGGGTAGAGACCCAGTACTTC. This sequence encodes CASNALAGVETQYF.

CDR3 in amino acids: CASSKTVNTGELFF. The CDR3 nucleotides read TGTGCCAGTAGTAAAACAGTGAACACCGGGGAGCTGTTTTTT. The chain employs TRBV19 and TRBJ2-2; D uncertain. Germline CDR1 is LNHDA and CDR2 is SQIVND (reference sequence). V was cut by 4 bases and J by 1 base, with 7 bases left in between. This CDR3 has 14 residues.

The V and J genes are TRBV29-1 and TRBJ1-3; TRBD1 might be the D (6 bases). CDR1 is SQVTM, CDR2 ANQGSEA, per germline. The CDR3 is made up of 15 amino acids. Trimming left V 6 bases short and J 4 bases short, with 19 bases between. The CDR3 sequence is CSVLLQGSRGNTIYF. CDR3 DNA sequence: TGCAGCGTCCTCCTCCAGGGGTCGAGGGGAAACACCATATATTTT.

This CDR3 is CASSQEMTSGTGELFF. The CDR3 nucleotides are TGTGCCAGCAGCCAAGAGATGACTAGCGGCACCGGGGAGCTGTTTTTT. This chain joins TRBV3-1 (or the pseudogene TRBV3-2) and TRBJ2-2; 9 bases line up with TRBD2. Germline V gene lookup returns CDR1 LGHDT and CDR2 YNNKEL (reference sequence). The CDR3 loop spans 16 amino acids. V was clipped by 0 bases and J by 4 bases; unmatched bases: 3.

The chain combines TRBV27 with TRBJ2-7; 11 nucleotides match TRBD2. This CDR3 region has 14 residues. Looked up from germline, CDR1 is MNHEY and CDR2 is SMNVEV (reference sequence). After removal of 4 bases from V and 5 bases from J, the junction contained 4 bases not matched to a gene. The CDR3 loop reads CASSYGTSGHEQYF. The CDR3 region has the DNA TGTGCCAGCAGTTACGGGACTAGCGGCCACGAGCAGTACTTC.